This T cell receptor (beta chain) was sequenced for a study of PD-1 blockade in mismatch repair-deficient tumors. Study-wide context: Patients had approximately 12 mismatch repair-deficient cancer types, all previously treated and progressing.

A note on this clone: Its antigen remains unidentified.

The method was immunoSEQ multiplex PCR; TCRdb's version includes in-frame clones alone and lacks a portion of them. This table holds about 19,000 clones, around 79% found once. All patients were mismatch repair deficient, assessed by either PCR or immunohistochemistry. The study's findings and limits: Tumor-resident clones, often absent from pretreatment blood, expanded after pembrolizumab and then contracted.

This CDR3 contains 13 residues. Germline CDR1 is SQVTM and CDR2 is ANQGSEA. The V end lost 5 bases, the J end lost 2 bases, and 11 bases lay between the germline ends. Here the sequenced sample was PBMCs, taken 52 weeks after starting pembrolizumab. The gene calls are TRBV29-1 and TRBJ2-3, with D maybe TRBD1 (6 bases). This clonotype was obtained from an adult with mismatch repair-deficient cancer. The CDR3 here is CSVPQGNTDTQYF. The CDR3 DNA reads as TGCAGCGTTCCACAGGGTAACACAGATACGCAGTATTTT.